The 14 T cell receptor beta chains in this list originate from one sample, sequenced in a study of blood T cell repertoires in COVID-19. Profiled with immunoSEQ multiplex PCR; TCRdb holds only in-frame clones, not every one. In the table there are roughly 440,000 clones, around 89% of which are singletons. Source material: peripheral blood. These receptors originate from a woman aged 45 to 65 with COVID-19, enrolled during active disease.

The chain's CDR3 is CASSSTGHGYTF. CDR3 bases: TGCGCCAGCAGCTCCACAGGGCATGGCTACACCTTC. J is TRBJ1-2 and V is TRBV5-1; D may be TRBD1 (6 bases). The CDR3 consists of 12 residues. Germline V gene data show CDR1 as SGHRS and CDR2 as YFSETQ. Trimming shortened V by 3 bases and J by 6 bases, and 9 bases separated the two germline ends. Using reference TRBV5-1 and TRBJ1-2 for the parts outside the CDR3, the full variable domain is KAGVTQTPRYLIKTRGQQVTLSCSPISGHRSVSWYQQTPGQGLQFLFEYFSETQRNKGNFPGRFSGRQFSNSRSEMNVSTLELGDSALYLCASSSTGHGYTFGSGTRLTVV.

The genes are TRBV6-5 and TRBJ2-7, with 7 nucleotides matching TRBD1. Germline CDR1 MNHEY, CDR2 SVGAGI. The ends lost 5 bases at V and 7 bases at J; junction bases unmatched: 5. This CDR3 spans 12 amino acids. The CDR3 protein is CASSLDRWEQYF. The CDR3 region has the DNA TGTGCCAGCAGTCTGGACAGGTGGGAGCAGTACTTC.

The V and J genes are TRBV11-2 and TRBJ2-3; TRBD2 matches at 12 bases. Germline CDR1 is SGHAT and CDR2 is FQNNGV. With 1 base clipped from V and 6 bases from J, the junction kept 11 bases outside the gene matches. There are 18 residues in the CDR3. In DNA, the CDR3 is TGTGCCAGCAGCTTAGCGGGTCAGGCTAGCGGGGGGGCCGATACGCAGTATTTT. Translated, it gives CASSLAGQASGGADTQYF. The full variable domain, its missing parts supplied by reference TRBV11-2 and TRBJ2-3, is EAGVAQSPRYKIIEKRQSVAFWCNPISGHATLYWYQQILGQGPKLLIQFQNNGVVDDSQLPKDRFSAERLKGVDSTLKIQPAKLEDSAVYLCASSLAGQASGGADTQYFGPGTRLTVL.

V and J are TRBV30 and TRBJ1-2; TRBD1 aligns across 7 bases. The CDR3 length is 12 residues. Germline V gene sequence: CDR1 GTSNPN, CDR2 SVGIG (reference sequence). V shed 8 bases, J shed 6 bases, and the junction held 9 bases outside the gene matches. The CDR3 region has the DNA TGTGCCGGCCTAGGACAGGCGAATGGCTACACCTTC. Encoded protein: CAGLGQANGYTF.

The genes are TRBV30 and TRBJ2-3; TRBD1 matches at 10 bases. The junction had 3 bases not matched to a gene; V was cut back by 2 bases and J by 1 base. CDR1 and CDR2 from the germline V gene are GTSNPN and SVGIG (reference sequence). The CDR3 length is 15 residues. The CDR3, as DNA: TGTGCCTGGAGTTCTGGGACAGGGGGCACAGATACGCAGTATTTT. Its protein product is CAWSSGTGGTDTQYF. Full variable domain (outside the CDR3, taken from reference TRBV30 and TRBJ2-3): SQTIHQWPATLVQPVGSPLSLECTVEGTSNPNLYWYRQAAGRGLQLLFYSVGIGQISSEVPQNLSASRPQDRQFILSSKKLLLSDSGFYLCAWSSGTGGTDTQYFGPGTRLTVL.

The J gene is TRBJ2-3, the V gene TRBV5-4; D is perhaps TRBD1 (6 bases). V was shortened by 2 bases and J by 0 bases, with 10 bases between the two germline ends. CDR1 is SGHNT, CDR2 YYREEE, per germline (reference sequence). The CDR3 consists of 15 residues. This chain's CDR3 is CASSLKTGSTDTQYF. The CDR3, as DNA: TGTGCCAGCAGCTTAAAGACAGGAAGCACAGATACGCAGTATTTT.

J is TRBJ2-2 and V is TRBV9; 7 bases are a match to TRBD2. J was trimmed by 1 base and V by 2 bases; bases with no gene match: 5. CDR1 and CDR2 from the germline V gene are SGDLS and YYNGEE. The CDR3 covers 16 residues. DNA for the CDR3: TGTGCCAGCAGCGTCCGACGCGGGGGGAACACCGGGGAGCTGTTTTTT. Amino acids: CASSVRRGGNTGELFF.

The chain is built from TRBV7-2 and TRBJ2-7; 11 nucleotides match TRBD2. Germline V gene sequence: CDR1 SGHTA, CDR2 FQGNSA. The V gene end was trimmed by 4 bases and the J gene end by 7 bases; junction bases not matched to a gene: 6. The CDR3 covers 14 residues. In nucleotides, the CDR3 is TGTGCCAGCAGCTGGGGGACTAGCGGAGGGGAGCAGTACTTC. Translating it yields CASSWGTSGGEQYF.

In this sample, this clone turned up once. The chain carries TRBV2 and TRBJ1-5, with 8 bases that match TRBD1. Germline loops: CDR1 SNHLY, CDR2 FYNNEI. The CDR3 runs to 14 residues. Trimming removed 6 bases from V and 7 bases from J; junction bases left unmatched: 8. The CDR3 DNA reads as TGTGCCAGCAGGAGGACAGGGACAGAACAGCCCCAGCATTTT. Protein product: CASRRTGTEQPQHF.

As to this clone: The sample contains more than one DNA sequence encoding this CDR3. The rearrangement links TRBV20-1 to TRBJ2-1, with D uncertain. The germline gives CDR1 DFQATT, CDR2 SNEGSKA (reference sequence). This CDR3 contains 10 residues. Deletions cut 6 bases from V and 4 bases from J, with 4 bases between. Written as DNA, the CDR3 is TGCAGTGCAGCATACAATGAGCAGTTCTTC. This sequence encodes CSAAYNEQFF.

This clone was observed a single time. The rearrangement links TRBV30 to TRBJ1-2, with 7 bases lining up with TRBD1. The CDR3 is made up of 13 amino acids. CDR1 is GTSNPN, CDR2 SVGIG, per germline (reference sequence). V dropped 5 bases and J dropped 2; count of bases not matched to a gene: 5. CDR3 in DNA: TGTGCCTGGCGGGACAGCTTGAACTATGGCTACACCTTC. Translating gives CAWRDSLNYGYTF.

V gene TRBV18 combines with J gene TRBJ2-7; the match to TRBD1 covers 9 bases. This CDR3 is 16 amino acids long. CDR1 and CDR2 from the germline V gene are KGHSH and LQKENI. With V trimmed by 0 bases and J by 4 bases, 7 bases remained unmatched. CDR3: CASSPPWSDRGYEQYF. The CDR3 nucleotides are TGTGCCAGCTCACCACCGTGGTCGGACAGGGGATACGAGCAGTACTTC.

This sequence joins TRBV2 and TRBJ2-6, with a possible D match to TRBD1 (6 bases). CDR1 and CDR2 (germline): SNHLY, FYNNEI. The CDR3 contains 15 residues. V lost 5 bases and J 2 bases, leaving 10 bases between the germline ends. The CDR3 DNA follows: TGTGCCAGCAGTCAGGACAGAACTGGGGCCAACGTCCTGACTTTC. It specifies CASSQDRTGANVLTF.

J is TRBJ2-1 and V is TRBV19; D is perhaps TRBD1 (6 bases). This CDR3 contains 11 residues. Germline assignment: CDR1 LNHDA and CDR2 SQIVND (reference sequence). Trimming took 11 bases from V and 7 from J, leaving 12 bases between them. CDR3 in amino acids: CAGFRGNEQFF. For the CDR3, the DNA is TGTGCCGGATTCAGGGGTAATGAGCAGTTCTTC.